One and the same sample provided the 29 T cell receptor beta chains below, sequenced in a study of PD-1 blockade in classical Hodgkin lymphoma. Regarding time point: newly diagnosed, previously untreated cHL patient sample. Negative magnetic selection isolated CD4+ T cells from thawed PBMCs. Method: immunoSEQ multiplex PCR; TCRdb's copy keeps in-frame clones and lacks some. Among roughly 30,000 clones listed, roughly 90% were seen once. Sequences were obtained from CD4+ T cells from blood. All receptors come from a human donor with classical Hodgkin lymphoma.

This CDR3 is CASSLDRVREGYTF. The DNA for the CDR3 is TGCGCCAGCAGCTTGGACCGAGTCCGGGAAGGCTACACCTTC. The chain has TRBV5-1 and TRBJ1-2; unclear D gene. Trimming shortened V by 0 bases and J by 8 bases, and 14 bases separated the two germline ends. The germline gives CDR1 SGHRS, CDR2 YFSETQ. The CDR3 extends over 14 amino acids.

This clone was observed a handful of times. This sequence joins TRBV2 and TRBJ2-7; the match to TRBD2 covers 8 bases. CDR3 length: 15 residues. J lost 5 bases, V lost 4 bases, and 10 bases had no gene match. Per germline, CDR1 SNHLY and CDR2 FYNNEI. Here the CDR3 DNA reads TGTGCCAGCAGTGTCCTTGGAGCGGGAGTCGACGAGCAGTACTTC. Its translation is CASSVLGAGVDEQYF.

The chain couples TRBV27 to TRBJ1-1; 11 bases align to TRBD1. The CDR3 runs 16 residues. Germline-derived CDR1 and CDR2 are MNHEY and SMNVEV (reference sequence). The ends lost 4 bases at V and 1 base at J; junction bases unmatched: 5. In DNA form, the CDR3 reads TGTGCCAGCAGTTCAGGACAGGGGGCACGGAACACTGAAGCTTTCTTT. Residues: CASSSGQGARNTEAFF.

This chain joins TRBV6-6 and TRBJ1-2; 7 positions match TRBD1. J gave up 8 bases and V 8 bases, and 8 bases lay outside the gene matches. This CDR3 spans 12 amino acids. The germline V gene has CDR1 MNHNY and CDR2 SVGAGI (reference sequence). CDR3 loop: CASGSTGSGYTF. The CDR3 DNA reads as TGTGCCAGCGGGTCGACAGGGAGCGGCTACACCTTC.

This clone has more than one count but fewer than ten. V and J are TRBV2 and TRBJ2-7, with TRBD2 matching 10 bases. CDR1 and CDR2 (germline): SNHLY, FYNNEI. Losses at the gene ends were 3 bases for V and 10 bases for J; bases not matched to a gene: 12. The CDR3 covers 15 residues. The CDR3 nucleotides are TGTGCCAGCAGTGACCGGCGCCTAGCGGGGGCCCTCCAGTACTTC. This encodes CASSDRRLAGALQYF.

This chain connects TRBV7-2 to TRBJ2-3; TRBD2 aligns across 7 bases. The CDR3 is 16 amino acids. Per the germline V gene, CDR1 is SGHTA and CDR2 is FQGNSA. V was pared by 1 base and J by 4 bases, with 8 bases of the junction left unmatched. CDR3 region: CASSLGASGGPDTQYF. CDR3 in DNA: TGTGCCAGCAGCTTAGGGGCATCGGGAGGCCCAGATACGCAGTATTTT.

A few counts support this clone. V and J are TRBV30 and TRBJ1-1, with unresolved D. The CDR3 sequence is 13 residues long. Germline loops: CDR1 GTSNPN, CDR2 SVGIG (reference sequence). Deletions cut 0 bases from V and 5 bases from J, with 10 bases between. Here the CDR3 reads CAWSVRGGTEAFF. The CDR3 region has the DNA TGTGCCTGGAGTGTACGCGGTGGGACTGAAGCTTTCTTT.

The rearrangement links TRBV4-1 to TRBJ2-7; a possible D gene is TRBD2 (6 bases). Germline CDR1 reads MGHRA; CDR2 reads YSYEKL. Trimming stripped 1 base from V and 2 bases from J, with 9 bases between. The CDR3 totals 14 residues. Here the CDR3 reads CASSQAGETYEQYF. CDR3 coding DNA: TGCGCCAGCAGCCAAGCGGGGGAAACCTACGAGCAGTACTTC.

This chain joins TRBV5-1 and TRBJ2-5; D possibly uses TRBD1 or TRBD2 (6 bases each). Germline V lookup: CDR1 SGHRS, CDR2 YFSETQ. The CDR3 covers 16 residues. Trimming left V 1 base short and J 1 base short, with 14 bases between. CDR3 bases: TGCGCCAGCAGCTTGAAGACCGGGGGCCCCCAAGAGACCCAGTACTTC. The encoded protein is CASSLKTGGPQETQYF.

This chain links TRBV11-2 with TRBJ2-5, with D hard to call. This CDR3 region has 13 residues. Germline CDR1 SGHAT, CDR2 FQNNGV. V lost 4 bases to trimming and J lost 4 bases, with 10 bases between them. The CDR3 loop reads CASSSRASETQYF. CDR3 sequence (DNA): TGTGCCAGCAGCTCTAGAGCATCAGAGACCCAGTACTTC.

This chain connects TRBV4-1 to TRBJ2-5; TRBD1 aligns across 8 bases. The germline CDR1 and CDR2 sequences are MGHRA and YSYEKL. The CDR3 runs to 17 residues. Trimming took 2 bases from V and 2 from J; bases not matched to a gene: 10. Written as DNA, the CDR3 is TGCGCCAGCAGCCAATCAGGCTTTGGACAGGGTCAAGAGACCCAGTACTTC. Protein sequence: CASSQSGFGQGQETQYF.

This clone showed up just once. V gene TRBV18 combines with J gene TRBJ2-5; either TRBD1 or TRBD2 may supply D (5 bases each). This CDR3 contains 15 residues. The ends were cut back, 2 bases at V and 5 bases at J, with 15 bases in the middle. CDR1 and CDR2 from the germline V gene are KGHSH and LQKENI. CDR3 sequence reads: CASSPTSGLGETQYF. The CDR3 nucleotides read TGTGCCAGCTCACCAACTTCGGGGCTCGGGGAGACCCAGTACTTC.

In DNA, the CDR3 is TGTGCCAGCAGTAGAAAGGGCTCCTATAATTCACCCCTCCACTTT. Residues: CASSRKGSYNSPLHF. The gene calls are TRBV6-5 and TRBJ1-6, with D unresolved. The V and J ends lost 5 bases and 0 bases respectively, with 8 bases between them. CDR1 is MNHEY and CDR2 is SVGAGI in the germline V gene. CDR3 length: 15 residues.

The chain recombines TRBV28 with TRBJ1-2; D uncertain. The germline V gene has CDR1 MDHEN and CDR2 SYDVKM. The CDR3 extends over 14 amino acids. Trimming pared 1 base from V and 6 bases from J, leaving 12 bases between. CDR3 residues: CASSLLTGGDGYTF. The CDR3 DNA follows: TGTGCCAGCAGTTTATTAACGGGAGGTGATGGCTACACCTTC.

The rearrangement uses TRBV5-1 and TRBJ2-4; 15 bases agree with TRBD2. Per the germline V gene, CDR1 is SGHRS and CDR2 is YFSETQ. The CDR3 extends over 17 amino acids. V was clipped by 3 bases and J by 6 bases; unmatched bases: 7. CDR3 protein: CASSSGLAGGLGNIQYF. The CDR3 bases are TGCGCCAGCAGCTCTGGACTAGCGGGGGGGCTAGGAAACATTCAGTACTTC.

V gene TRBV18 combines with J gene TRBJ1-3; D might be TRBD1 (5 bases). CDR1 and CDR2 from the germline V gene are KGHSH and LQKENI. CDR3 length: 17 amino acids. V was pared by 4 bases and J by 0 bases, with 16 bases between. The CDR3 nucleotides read TGTGCCAGCTCACGGGTTGGCTCGACAGACTCTGGAAACACCATATATTTT. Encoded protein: CASSRVGSTDSGNTIYF.

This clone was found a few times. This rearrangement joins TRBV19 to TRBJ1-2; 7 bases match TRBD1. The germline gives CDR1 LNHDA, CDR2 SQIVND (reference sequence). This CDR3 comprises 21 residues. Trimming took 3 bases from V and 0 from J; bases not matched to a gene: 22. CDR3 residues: CASSIWYQDRTTREANYGYTF. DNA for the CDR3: TGTGCCAGTAGTATTTGGTACCAGGACAGGACAACCAGGGAGGCTAACTATGGCTACACCTTC.

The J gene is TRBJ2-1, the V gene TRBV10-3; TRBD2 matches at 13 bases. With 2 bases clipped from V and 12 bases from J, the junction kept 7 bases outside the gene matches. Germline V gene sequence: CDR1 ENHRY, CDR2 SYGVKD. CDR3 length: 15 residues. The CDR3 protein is CAISEPGLAGFAQFF. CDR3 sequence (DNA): TGTGCCATCAGTGAGCCGGGACTAGCGGGGTTCGCGCAGTTCTTC.

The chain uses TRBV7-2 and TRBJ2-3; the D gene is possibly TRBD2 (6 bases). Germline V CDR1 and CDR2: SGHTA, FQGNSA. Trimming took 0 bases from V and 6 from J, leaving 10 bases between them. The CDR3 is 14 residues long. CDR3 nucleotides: TGTGCCAGCAGCTTAGCGGGGGAGGCGGATACGCAGTATTTT. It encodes CASSLAGEADTQYF.

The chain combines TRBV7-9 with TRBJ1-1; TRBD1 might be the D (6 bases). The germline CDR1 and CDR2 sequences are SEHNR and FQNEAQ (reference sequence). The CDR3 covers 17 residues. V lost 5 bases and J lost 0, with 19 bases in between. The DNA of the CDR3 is TGTGCCAGCAGCATAATCCCTGGACAGCCCATGAACACTGAAGCTTTCTTT. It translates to CASSIIPGQPMNTEAFF.

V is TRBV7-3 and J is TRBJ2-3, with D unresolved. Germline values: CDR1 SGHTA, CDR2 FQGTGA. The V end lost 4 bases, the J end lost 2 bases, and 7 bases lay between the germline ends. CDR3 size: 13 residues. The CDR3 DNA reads TGTGCCAGCAGCTCCCTCCCCACAGATACGCAGTATTTT. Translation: CASSSLPTDTQYF.

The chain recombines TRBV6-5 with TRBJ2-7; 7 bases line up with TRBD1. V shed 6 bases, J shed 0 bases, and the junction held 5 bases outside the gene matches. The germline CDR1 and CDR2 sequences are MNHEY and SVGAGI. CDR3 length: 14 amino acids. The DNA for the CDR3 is TGTGCCAGCAGAACCGACAGGGACTCCTACGAGCAGTACTTC. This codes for CASRTDRDSYEQYF.

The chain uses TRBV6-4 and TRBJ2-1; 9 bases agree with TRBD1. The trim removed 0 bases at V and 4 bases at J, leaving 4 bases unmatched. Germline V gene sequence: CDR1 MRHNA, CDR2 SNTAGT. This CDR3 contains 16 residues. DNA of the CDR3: TGTGCCAGCAGTGACTCCAACAGGGGGCTTTACAATGAGCAGTTCTTC. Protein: CASSDSNRGLYNEQFF.

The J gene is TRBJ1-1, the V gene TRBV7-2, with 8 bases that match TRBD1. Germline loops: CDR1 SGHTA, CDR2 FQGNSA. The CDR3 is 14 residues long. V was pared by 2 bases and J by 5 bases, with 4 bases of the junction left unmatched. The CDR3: CASSLQGAGTEAFF. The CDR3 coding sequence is TGTGCCAGCAGCTTACAGGGGGCTGGGACTGAAGCTTTCTTT.

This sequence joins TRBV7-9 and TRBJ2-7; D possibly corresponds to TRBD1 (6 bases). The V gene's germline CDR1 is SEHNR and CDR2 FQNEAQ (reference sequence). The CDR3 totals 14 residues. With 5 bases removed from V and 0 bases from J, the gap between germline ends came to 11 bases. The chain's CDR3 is CASSTQGSSYEQYF. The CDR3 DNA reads TGTGCCAGCAGCACCCAGGGGTCCTCCTACGAGCAGTACTTC.

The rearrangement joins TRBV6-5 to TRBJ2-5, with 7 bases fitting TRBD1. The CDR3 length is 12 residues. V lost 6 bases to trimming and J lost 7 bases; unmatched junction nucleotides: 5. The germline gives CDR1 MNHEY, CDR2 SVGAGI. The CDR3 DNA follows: TGTGCCAGCAGGACAGGGATAGGGACCCAGTACTTC. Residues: CASRTGIGTQYF.

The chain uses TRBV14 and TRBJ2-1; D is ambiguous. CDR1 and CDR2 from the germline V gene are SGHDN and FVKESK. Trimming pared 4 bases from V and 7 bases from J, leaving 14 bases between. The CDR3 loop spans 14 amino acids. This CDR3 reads CASSLLVYSNEQFF. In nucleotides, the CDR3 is TGTGCCAGCAGCCTTTTGGTATACAGTAATGAGCAGTTCTTC. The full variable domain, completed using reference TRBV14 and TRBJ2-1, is EAGVTQFPSHSVIEKGQTVTLRCDPISGHDNLYWYRRVMGKEIKFLLHFVKESKQDESGMPNNRFLAERTGGTYSTLKVQPAELEDSGVYFCASSLLVYSNEQFFGPGTRLTVL.

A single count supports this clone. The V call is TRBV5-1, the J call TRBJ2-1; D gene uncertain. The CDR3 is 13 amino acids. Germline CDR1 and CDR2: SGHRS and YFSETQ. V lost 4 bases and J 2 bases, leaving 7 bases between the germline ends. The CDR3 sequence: CASSIGAYNEQFF. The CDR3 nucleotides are TGCGCCAGCAGCATAGGAGCCTACAATGAGCAGTTCTTC.

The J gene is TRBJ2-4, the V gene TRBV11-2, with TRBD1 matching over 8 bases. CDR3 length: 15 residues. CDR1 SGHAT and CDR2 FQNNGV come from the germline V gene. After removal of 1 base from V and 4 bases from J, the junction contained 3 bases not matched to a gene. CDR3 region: CASSLVWTGKNIQYF. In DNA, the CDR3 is TGTGCCAGCAGCTTAGTGTGGACAGGGAAAAACATTCAGTACTTC. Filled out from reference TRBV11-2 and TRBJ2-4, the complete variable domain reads EAGVAQSPRYKIIEKRQSVAFWCNPISGHATLYWYQQILGQGPKLLIQFQNNGVVDDSQLPKDRFSAERLKGVDSTLKIQPAKLEDSAVYLCASSLVWTGKNIQYFGAGTRLSVL.